One sample yielded the 32 T cell receptor beta chains listed below, sequenced in a study of STAT3 mutations in large granular lymphocyte leukemia. The assay was immunoSEQ multiplex PCR, and TCRdb's table has in-frame clones only and misses some. The sample holds several thousand clones, around 94% seen once. Study outcomes and limitations: Every T-cell large granular lymphocyte leukemia patient had at least one immunodominant TCR beta clonotype.

What these receptors recognize is not known. The sequenced sample consisted of peripheral blood mononuclear cells. The source of these receptors is a man between 60 and 75 years old with T-cell large granular lymphocyte leukemia. Some clones in this sample may be carry-over from other donors' samples.

This clone was seen just once. The J gene is TRBJ2-1, the V gene TRBV6-5, with unresolved D. Germline V gene lookup returns CDR1 MNHEY and CDR2 SVGAGI. Trimming removed 0 bases at V and 6 bases at J, with 12 bases between. The CDR3 contains 15 residues. CDR3 bases: TGTGCCAGCAGTTACTCGACCGGGTCGGTCAATGAGCAGTTCTTC. Protein product: CASSYSTGSVNEQFF.

This sequence joins TRBV20-1 and TRBJ2-3; D not resolved. Germline CDR1 is DFQATT and CDR2 is SNEGSKA (reference sequence). This CDR3 comprises 11 residues. V lost 6 bases to trimming and J lost 2 bases, with 6 bases between them. CDR3 protein: CSARSTDTQYF. The CDR3, as DNA: TGCAGTGCGAGATCCACAGATACGCAGTATTTT.

This chain joins TRBV29-1 and TRBJ2-7; tentatively, D is TRBD1 (6 bases). The CDR3 sequence is 12 residues long. V lost 4 bases to trimming and J lost 2 bases, with 9 bases between them. The V gene's germline CDR1 is SQVTM and CDR2 ANQGSEA. CDR3: CSVGRTAYEQYF. CDR3 in DNA: TGCAGCGTTGGGAGGACAGCCTACGAGCAGTACTTC.

This sequence joins TRBV18 and TRBJ1-5, with no clear D. The germline V gene has CDR1 KGHSH and CDR2 LQKENI. V lost 6 bases to trimming and J lost 0 bases, with 15 bases between them. This CDR3 contains 16 residues. DNA of the CDR3: TGTGCCAGCTCCCCGGCGGGTGACTATAGCAATCAGCCCCAGCATTTT. It encodes CASSPAGDYSNQPQHF.

This sequence joins TRBV4-1 and TRBJ2-2; 7 nucleotides match TRBD2. V lost 0 bases and J lost 5; bases outside the gene matches: 0. CDR1 MGHRA and CDR2 YSYEKL come from the germline V gene. This CDR3 has 14 residues. DNA of the CDR3: TGCGCCAGCAGCCAAGATAGCGGGACCGGGGAGCTGTTTTTT. It codes for CASSQDSGTGELFF.

The rearrangement uses TRBV7-9 and TRBJ2-7; D might be TRBD1 (6 bases). V shed 2 bases and J shed 4 bases, with 9 bases lying between them. The germline V gene has CDR1 SEHNR and CDR2 FQNEAQ (reference sequence). The CDR3 loop spans 13 amino acids. The CDR3 DNA sequence: TGTGCCAGCAGCTTACCAGGGGCGTACGAGCAGTACTTC. The encoded protein is CASSLPGAYEQYF.

The chain carries TRBV5-1 and TRBJ2-3, with 7 nucleotides matching TRBD2. Germline V gives CDR1 SGHRS, CDR2 YFSETQ. The length of the CDR3 is 20 residues. Germline trimming cut 1 base from V and 0 bases from J; bases unmatched to any gene: 17. CDR3 sequence (DNA): TGCGCCAGCAGCTTGTCGGTGAGGACTAGTCTAACCCAAAGCACAGATACGCAGTATTTT. As protein: CASSLSVRTSLTQSTDTQYF.

The V call is TRBV29-1, the J call TRBJ2-2; 12 bases align to TRBD2. Germline trimming cut 5 bases from V and 0 bases from J; bases unmatched to any gene: 1. This CDR3 is built from 15 residues. Germline values: CDR1 SQVTM, CDR2 ANQGSEA. The CDR3 DNA reads as TGCAGCGTTCGGACTAGCGGGGCGAACACCGGGGAGCTGTTTTTT. The encoded protein is CSVRTSGANTGELFF.

The CDR3: CASSRDSPGELFF. The CDR3 DNA is TGTGCCAGCAGCCGGGACAGTCCCGGGGAGCTGTTTTTT. The genes are TRBV7-9 and TRBJ2-2; 7 bases map to TRBD1. The CDR3 spans 13 residues. Germline loops: CDR1 SEHNR, CDR2 FQNEAQ (reference sequence). The J segment lost 6 bases and the V segment lost 5 bases, leaving 3 bases of the junction unmatched.

This CDR3 reads CASSSRWSDSGANVLTF. Here the CDR3 DNA reads TGTGCCAGCAGCTCCCGTTGGAGTGACTCTGGGGCCAACGTCCTGACTTTC. V and J are TRBV7-2 and TRBJ2-6; D remains unclear. V was trimmed by 4 bases and J by 0 bases, leaving 13 bases between them. The CDR3 runs 17 residues. The germline CDR1 and CDR2 sequences are SGHTA and FQGNSA.

The chain has TRBV10-3 and TRBJ1-3, with TRBD1 matching 7 bases. Per germline, CDR1 ENHRY and CDR2 SYGVKD. This CDR3 has 17 residues. J gave up 0 bases and V 6 bases, and 11 bases lay outside the gene matches. CDR3 sequence: CAIRRQGLSFSGNTIYF. The CDR3 DNA follows: TGTGCCATCAGGCGACAGGGCCTTTCCTTCTCTGGAAACACCATATATTTT.

The V gene is TRBV11-1, the J gene TRBJ1-1; unclear D gene. Per germline, CDR1 SGHAT and CDR2 FQDESV (reference sequence). The CDR3 is 14 residues long. V was trimmed by 0 bases and J by 7 bases, leaving 12 bases between them. The CDR3 is CASSLARAQGEAFF. DNA of the CDR3: TGTGCCAGCAGCTTAGCCCGGGCCCAAGGTGAAGCTTTCTTT. The variable domain in full, completed from reference TRBV11-1 and TRBJ1-1, reads EAEVAQSPRYKITEKSQAVAFWCDPISGHATLYWYRQILGQGPELLVQFQDESVVDDSQLPKDRFSAERLKGVDSTLKIQPAELGDSAMYLCASSLARAQGEAFFGQGTRLTVV.

The chain recombines TRBV18 with TRBJ2-1; 11 positions match TRBD2. V lost 3 bases to trimming and J lost 7 bases; unmatched junction nucleotides: 5. CDR3 length: 15 amino acids. In germline, CDR1 is KGHSH, CDR2 LQKENI. The CDR3 loop is CASSPGGTSGNEQFF. The CDR3 DNA follows: TGTGCCAGCTCACCGGGCGGGACTAGCGGAAATGAGCAGTTCTTC. Full variable domain (rest looked up from reference TRBV18 and TRBJ2-1): NAGVMQNPRHLVRRRGQEARLRCSPMKGHSHVYWYRQLPEEGLKFMVYLQKENIIDESGMPKERFSAEFPKEGPSILRIQQVVRGDSAAYFCASSPGGTSGNEQFFGPGTRLTVL.

The gene calls are TRBV18 and TRBJ1-5; a possible D gene is TRBD1 (6 bases). CDR3 length equals 15 residues. Germline lookup yields CDR1 KGHSH and CDR2 LQKENI. The ends were cut back, 3 bases at V and 4 bases at J, with 13 bases in the middle. This CDR3 reads CASSPTGGLNQPQHF. CDR3 coding DNA: TGTGCCAGCTCACCGACAGGCGGACTAAATCAGCCCCAGCATTTT.

This rearrangement joins TRBV25-1 to TRBJ2-1; the match to TRBD1 covers 9 bases. The junction had 4 bases not matched to a gene; V was cut back by 2 bases and J by 8 bases. Germline V CDR1 and CDR2: MGHDK, SYGVNS. This CDR3 spans 14 amino acids. CDR3 residues: CASSEDRGRHEQFF. DNA of the CDR3: TGTGCCAGCAGTGAAGACAGGGGGAGGCATGAGCAGTTCTTC.

In this sample, this clone turned up once. This chain uses TRBV27 with TRBJ1-2; 8 bases map to TRBD1. The CDR3 consists of 18 residues. The V gene's germline CDR1 is MNHEY and CDR2 SMNVEV (reference sequence). Trimming took 6 bases from V and 1 from J; bases not matched to a gene: 16. The CDR3 spells CASRPAGQGPFLNYGYTF. The CDR3 DNA reads as TGTGCCAGCAGGCCAGCTGGACAGGGACCTTTCCTTAACTATGGCTACACCTTC.

The chain recombines TRBV29-1 with TRBJ2-7; D call uncertain. V was clipped by 4 bases and J by 0 bases, with 4 bases between them. The CDR3 consists of 11 residues. Looked up from germline, CDR1 is SQVTM and CDR2 is ANQGSEA. This chain's CDR3 is CSVVDSYEQYF. In DNA form, the CDR3 reads TGCAGCGTTGTTGACTCCTACGAGCAGTACTTC.

The J gene is TRBJ1-2, the V gene TRBV19, with a tentative D call TRBD1 (6 bases). This CDR3 comprises 16 residues. Germline V lookup: CDR1 LNHDA, CDR2 SQIVND (reference sequence). Trimming stripped 3 bases from V and 1 base from J, with 15 bases between. CDR3 DNA: TGTGCCAGTAGTATTCCCGACGACAGGAATAACTATGGCTACACCTTC. Its protein product is CASSIPDDRNNYGYTF.

This clone showed up just a few times. The chain combines TRBV5-1 with TRBJ2-1; 12 nucleotides agree with TRBD2. Germline V gives CDR1 SGHRS, CDR2 YFSETQ. This CDR3 contains 15 residues. The V and J ends lost 4 bases and 8 bases, in that order; junction bases with no gene match: 7. The CDR3, as DNA: TGCGCCAGCAGCGGCGGGACTAGCGGGTTCGATGAGCAGTTCTTC. This encodes CASSGGTSGFDEQFF.

The chain recombines TRBV30 with TRBJ1-3; D is uncertain. This CDR3 is built from 15 residues. Looked up from germline, CDR1 is GTSNPN and CDR2 is SVGIG (reference sequence). V was cut by 0 bases and J by 0 bases, with 9 bases left in between. CDR3 amino acids: CAWSVRVGSGNTIYF. DNA for the CDR3: TGTGCCTGGAGTGTACGGGTAGGCTCTGGAAACACCATATATTTT. Full variable domain (missing parts from reference TRBV30 and TRBJ1-3): SQTIHQWPATLVQPVGSPLSLECTVEGTSNPNLYWYRQAAGRGLQLLFYSVGIGQISSEVPQNLSASRPQDRQFILSSKKLLLSDSGFYLCAWSVRVGSGNTIYFGEGSWLTVV.

The chain uses TRBV30 and TRBJ2-6; D is uncertain. This CDR3 region has 12 residues. Germline loops: CDR1 GTSNPN, CDR2 SVGIG (reference sequence). V gave up 5 bases and J gave up 1 base, with 3 bases separating them. As DNA, the CDR3 is TGTGCCTGGGCTTCTGGGGCCAACGTCCTGACTTTC. Its protein product is CAWASGANVLTF.

This rearrangement joins TRBV5-6 to TRBJ1-2; D might be TRBD1 (6 bases). The V gene's germline CDR1 is SGHDT and CDR2 YYEEEE. V was pared by 4 bases and J by 1 base, with 17 bases between. The CDR3 loop spans 16 amino acids. In DNA form, the CDR3 reads TGTGCCAGCAGCCTTCGGACAGCGACTTTTAACTATGGCTACACCTTC. This translates into CASSLRTATFNYGYTF.

This chain uses TRBV25-1 with TRBJ1-1, with D possibly being TRBD1 (5 bases). Germline V CDR1 and CDR2: MGHDK, SYGVNS. The CDR3 is 12 amino acids. V shed 8 bases and J shed 8 bases, with 15 bases lying between them. The CDR3 protein is CASGTIYPEAFF. The CDR3 DNA reads as TGTGCCAGCGGGACTATATATCCCGAAGCTTTCTTT.

This chain joins TRBV2 and TRBJ1-5; D ambiguous. Looked up from germline, CDR1 is SNHLY and CDR2 is FYNNEI. This CDR3 has 14 residues. Trimming shortened V by 5 bases and J by 0 bases, and 8 bases separated the two germline ends. CDR3 coding DNA: TGTGCCAGCAGTCCGGGGTATAGCAATCAGCCCCAGCATTTT. Translation gives CASSPGYSNQPQHF.

The chain employs TRBV18 and TRBJ1-1; 8 nucleotides agree with TRBD1. The CDR3 length is 13 residues. The V and J ends lost 6 bases and 11 bases, in that order; junction bases with no gene match: 11. Germline CDR1 is KGHSH and CDR2 is LQKENI. CDR3 coding DNA: TGTGCCAGCTCCCGAGGACAGGGCGTTGTGGCTTTCTTT. This gives the protein CASSRGQGVVAFF.

The V and J genes are TRBV2 and TRBJ2-7; 9 bases align to TRBD2. Germline V lookup: CDR1 SNHLY, CDR2 FYNNEI. Trimming took 3 bases from V and 4 from J; bases not matched to a gene: 7. The CDR3 has 15 amino acids. CDR3 in DNA: TGTGCCAGCAGTGATACGGCGGGAGGGCCGTACGAGCAGTACTTC. It yields the protein CASSDTAGGPYEQYF.

V gene TRBV5-6 combines with J gene TRBJ1-1; D ambiguous. Germline V lookup: CDR1 SGHDT, CDR2 YYEEEE. The V and J ends lost 4 bases and 5 bases respectively, with 12 bases between them. This CDR3 is 13 amino acids long. The CDR3 nucleotides are TGTGCCAGCAGCCCCTCGACGGGGACTGAAGCTTTCTTT. Encoded protein: CASSPSTGTEAFF.

In its sample, this clone was seen once. The chain is built from TRBV21-1 and TRBJ1-1; the D call TRBD1 from the table was never checked on the DNA. TRBV21-1 is termed a pseudogene. The CDR3 is 17 amino acids. The CDR3 bases are TGTGCCAGCCAAGACCGGGACAGGGGACGAGAGGACACTGAAGCTTTCTTT. Protein product: CASQDRDRGREDTEAFF.

This chain uses TRBV19 with TRBJ2-7; D perhaps matches TRBD2 (5 bases). The germline V gene has CDR1 LNHDA and CDR2 SQIVND (reference sequence). V gave up 6 bases and J gave up 3 bases, with 12 bases separating them. The CDR3 has 13 residues. CDR3: CASSLLGSYEQYF. In nucleotides, the CDR3 is TGTGCCAGTAGCCTACTAGGAAGCTACGAGCAGTACTTC.

This chain connects TRBV7-9 to TRBJ1-1, with D possibly being TRBD1 (6 bases). Germline lookup yields CDR1 SEHNR and CDR2 FQNEAQ (reference sequence). The CDR3 has 15 amino acids. The germline V and J ends were trimmed by 4 bases and 1 base, with 13 bases remaining between them. In DNA form, the CDR3 reads TGTGCCAGCAGCTCGAACAGGGAGAAGAACACTGAAGCTTTCTTT. As protein: CASSSNREKNTEAFF.

This chain joins TRBV19 and TRBJ2-3, with D tentatively TRBD1 or TRBD2 (5 bases each). The ends were cut back, 2 bases at V and 4 bases at J, with 10 bases in the middle. Germline lookup yields CDR1 LNHDA and CDR2 SQIVND (reference sequence). This CDR3 spans 14 amino acids. The CDR3 DNA reads as TGTGCCAGTAGTATACTGGGGGTCCCAGATACGCAGTATTTT. Protein: CASSILGVPDTQYF.

The rearrangement joins TRBV11-2 to TRBJ2-1, with D uncertain. The CDR3 consists of 15 residues. Germline V CDR1 and CDR2: SGHAT, FQNNGV. V shed 5 bases and J shed 1 base, with 12 bases lying between them. CDR3 nucleotide sequence: TGTGCCAGCAGCCTCAGCAGCCTATCCTACAATGAGCAGTTCTTC. Translating gives CASSLSSLSYNEQFF.